The 27 T cell receptor beta chains listed next were all sequenced from one sample in a study of technical replicates of blood from a handful of donors. Some clones are missing from TCRdb's copy, which holds only in-frame ones; the method was immunoSEQ multiplex PCR. The sample has fewer than 95,000 clones, around 94% seen once. The sample taken for sequencing was T cells isolated from PBMCs. These receptors came from a human donor in good health.

The chain uses TRBV7-9 and TRBJ2-2; 9 bases map to TRBD1. This CDR3 comprises 16 residues. Looked up from germline, CDR1 is SEHNR and CDR2 is FQNEAQ (reference sequence). V shed 5 bases, J shed 1 base, and the junction held 5 bases outside the gene matches. This chain's CDR3 is CASSRRQGGNTGELFF. The CDR3 nucleotides read TGTGCCAGCAGCCGGAGACAGGGGGGGAACACCGGGGAGCTGTTTTTT.

The gene calls are TRBV28 and TRBJ2-7; TRBD1 might be the D (7 bases). CDR1 and CDR2 from the germline V gene are MDHEN and SYDVKM. The CDR3 is made up of 22 amino acids. Deletions cut 1 base from V and 2 bases from J, with 33 bases between. The CDR3 protein is CASSLSAGQIFYVRNLTYEQYF. CDR3 bases: TGTGCCAGCAGTTTATCGGCGGGACAGATTTTTTATGTTAGAAATTTAACCTACGAGCAGTACTTC.

The CDR3 loop is CASSQEGATQFNNEQFF. As DNA, the CDR3 is TGCGCCAGCAGCCAAGAGGGGGCCACCCAATTCAACAATGAGCAGTTCTTC. The V call is TRBV4-1, the J call TRBJ2-1, with D possibly TRBD1 on 6 matching bases. Per germline, CDR1 MGHRA and CDR2 YSYEKL. Trimming took off 0 bases at V and 5 bases at J, with 17 bases between the two ends. This CDR3 has 17 amino acids.

The chain is built from TRBV6-4 and TRBJ2-1; the match to TRBD2 covers 10 bases. Germline CDR1 is MRHNA and CDR2 is SNTAGT. The trim removed 0 bases at V and 6 bases at J, leaving 2 bases unmatched. The CDR3 contains 15 residues. This CDR3 reads CASSDSSGGANEQFF. The DNA of the CDR3 is TGTGCCAGCAGTGACTCGAGCGGGGGGGCCAATGAGCAGTTCTTC.

This chain uses TRBV15 with TRBJ2-5; D perhaps matches TRBD1 (5 bases). The germline CDR1 and CDR2 sequences are LNHNV and YYDKDF (reference sequence). The CDR3 is 13 residues long. The germline V and J ends were trimmed by 3 bases and 3 bases, with 8 bases remaining between them. The CDR3 loop reads CATSRGLEETQYF. CDR3 sequence (DNA): TGTGCCACCAGCAGGGGGCTGGAAGAGACCCAGTACTTC. Full variable domain (remainder filled in from reference TRBV15 and TRBJ2-5): DAMVIQNPRYQVTQFGKPVTLSCSQTLNHNVMYWYQQKSSQAPKLLFHYYDKDFNNEADTPDNFQSRRPNTSFCFLDIRSPGLGDTAMYLCATSRGLEETQYFGPGTRLLVL.

This clone appeared once. This chain uses TRBV7-3 with TRBJ2-1; D is possibly TRBD2 (7 bases). Germline CDR1 is SGHTA and CDR2 is FQGTGA. Deletions cut 1 base from V and 8 bases from J, with 18 bases between. There are 16 residues in the CDR3. The CDR3 here is CASSLIVTGGADEQFF. The CDR3 DNA sequence: TGTGCCAGCAGCTTAATCGTTACGGGGGGCGCGGATGAGCAGTTCTTC.

This clone was seen a single time. The chain links TRBV6-6 to TRBJ1-5; TRBD1 aligns across 7 bases. The CDR3 runs to 15 residues. V lost 2 bases and J lost 3; bases outside the gene matches: 4. The V gene's germline CDR1 is MNHNY and CDR2 SVGAGI (reference sequence). The CDR3: CASSYGDSYNQPQHF. For the CDR3, the DNA is TGTGCCAGCAGTTACGGGGACAGCTACAATCAGCCCCAGCATTTT.

This chain connects TRBV4-1 to TRBJ1-1, with 7 bases matching TRBD1. The V and J ends lost 1 base and 4 bases, in that order; junction bases with no gene match: 3. In germline, CDR1 is MGHRA, CDR2 YSYEKL. CDR3 length equals 14 residues. The CDR3 sequence is CASSQVTGATEAFF. DNA of the CDR3: TGCGCCAGCAGCCAAGTAACAGGGGCCACTGAAGCTTTCTTT.

CDR3 in DNA: TGCGCCAGCAGGTACGACAGGGTGGGTTACCGAGCTTTCTTT. It specifies CASRYDRVGYRAFF. The rearrangement links TRBV10-2 to TRBJ1-1; 7 positions match TRBD1. The V segment lost 6 bases and the J segment 10 bases; nucleotides outside the gene matches: 14. There are 14 residues in the CDR3. Germline CDR1 and CDR2: WSHSY and SAAADI.

The rearrangement links TRBV28 to TRBJ2-5; 8 nucleotides line up with TRBD1. Per the germline V gene, CDR1 is MDHEN and CDR2 is SYDVKM. J lost 3 bases, V lost 4 bases, and 10 bases had no gene match. This CDR3 has 16 residues. CDR3 sequence reads: CASSSTTDREEETQYF. DNA of the CDR3: TGTGCCAGCAGTTCGACCACGGACAGGGAAGAAGAGACCCAGTACTTC.

The chain has TRBV25-1 and TRBJ1-1, with no clear D. This CDR3 is built from 14 residues. V was pared by 0 bases and J by 1 base, with 6 bases between. In germline, CDR1 is MGHDK, CDR2 SYGVNS. CDR3 DNA sequence: TGTGCCAGCAGTGAATATGCAGGGAACACTGAAGCTTTCTTT. It encodes CASSEYAGNTEAFF.

The chain is built from TRBV5-6 and TRBJ2-7, with a weak D call TRBD2 (6 bases). This CDR3 region has 15 residues. Germline CDR1 reads SGHDT; CDR2 reads YYEEEE. V was pared by 0 bases and J by 0 bases, with 10 bases between. The CDR3 spells CASSLGGASSYEQYF. Written as DNA, the CDR3 is TGTGCCAGCAGCTTGGGCGGGGCCAGCTCCTACGAGCAGTACTTC.

The chain combines TRBV5-1 with TRBJ2-7; unclear D gene. The length of the CDR3 is 14 residues. Germline lookup yields CDR1 SGHRS and CDR2 YFSETQ. Trimming removed 0 bases from V and 2 bases from J, with 9 bases in between. CDR3 sequence reads: CASSLDPLTYEQYF. The CDR3 coding sequence is TGCGCCAGCAGCTTGGATCCACTAACCTACGAGCAGTACTTC.

The CDR3 bases are TGTGCCAGTCTGATACAGGGTACCACCGGGGAGCTGTTTTTT. Translation gives CASLIQGTTGELFF. The chain is built from TRBV6-1 and TRBJ2-2; maybe TRBD1 (6 bases). With 9 bases removed from V and 4 bases from J, the gap between germline ends came to 15 bases. CDR1 MNHNS and CDR2 SASEGT come from the germline V gene. The CDR3 is made up of 14 amino acids.

This rearrangement joins TRBV5-1 to TRBJ1-5; TRBD1 aligns across 9 bases. The CDR3 length is 13 residues. In germline, CDR1 is SGHRS, CDR2 YFSETQ. The trim removed 4 bases at V and 10 bases at J, leaving 6 bases unmatched. CDR3: CASSTGTGTPQHF. CDR3 nucleotide sequence: TGCGCCAGCAGCACCGGGACAGGGACACCCCAGCATTTT.

V usage is TRBV28 and J usage is TRBJ1-2, with 7 bases aligning to TRBD1. The CDR3 has 13 amino acids. The germline V gene encodes CDR1 MDHEN and CDR2 SYDVKM. The junction had 4 bases not matched to a gene; V was cut back by 5 bases and J by 4 bases. The CDR3 region is CASSGGQPYGYTF. CDR3 in DNA: TGTGCCAGCAGTGGGGGACAGCCCTATGGCTACACCTTC.

V usage is TRBV9 and J usage is TRBJ2-5; D is undetermined. This CDR3 contains 15 residues. V dropped 0 bases and J dropped 4 bases, with 13 bases sitting between them. Germline assignment: CDR1 SGDLS and CDR2 YYNGEE. CDR3 sequence reads: CASSVATSFGETQYF. For the CDR3, the DNA is TGTGCCAGCAGCGTAGCTACGAGCTTTGGAGAGACCCAGTACTTC.

The gene calls are TRBV2 and TRBJ2-5, with 8 bases aligning to TRBD2. The CDR3 is made up of 16 amino acids. V was clipped by 7 bases and J by 1 base; unmatched bases: 11. Germline V lookup: CDR1 SNHLY, CDR2 FYNNEI. CDR3 residues: CASILVGAGGQETQYF. DNA for the CDR3: TGTGCCAGCATACTCGTCGGTGCGGGGGGCCAAGAGACCCAGTACTTC. Full variable domain (missing parts from reference TRBV2 and TRBJ2-5): EPEVTQTPSHQVTQMGQEVILRCVPISNHLYFYWYRQILGQKVEFLVSFYNNEISEKSEIFDDQFSVERPDGSNFTLKIRSTKLEDSAMYFCASILVGAGGQETQYFGPGTRLLVL.

The chain employs TRBV7-2 and TRBJ2-1; possible D gene TRBD2, 6 bases. Germline V gene data show CDR1 as SGHTA and CDR2 as FQGNSA. The CDR3 sequence is 13 residues long. Between the trimmed V and J ends, which lost 1 base and 7 bases, there was a span of 8 bases. The CDR3 region has the DNA TGTGCCAGCAGCTTAGGTCTAGCGAATGAGCAGTTCTTC. Translated: CASSLGLANEQFF.

The J gene is TRBJ2-5, the V gene TRBV2; D is possibly TRBD2 (5 bases). CDR3 length equals 13 residues. Trimming left V 5 bases short and J 5 bases short, with 12 bases between. Germline assignment: CDR1 SNHLY and CDR2 FYNNEI. DNA of the CDR3: TGTGCCAGCAGTTTCATACCGGGGGAGACCCAGTACTTC. Residues: CASSFIPGETQYF.

The J gene is TRBJ2-5, the V gene TRBV10-3; maybe TRBD1 (6 bases). CDR1 and CDR2 from the germline V gene are ENHRY and SYGVKD. The length of the CDR3 is 12 residues. V was shortened by 5 bases and J by 3 bases, with 7 bases between the two germline ends. CDR3 amino acids: CAISWTEETQYF. Here the CDR3 DNA reads TGTGCCATCAGTTGGACAGAAGAGACCCAGTACTTC.

The chain links TRBV19 to TRBJ2-7, with TRBD1 matching over 7 bases. Germline V CDR1 and CDR2: LNHDA, SQIVND (reference sequence). The CDR3 has 15 residues. V trimming: 4 bases; J trimming: 1 base; junction bases outside the gene matches: 7. CDR3 loop: CASSTRDSVSYEQYF. The CDR3 region has the DNA TGTGCCAGTAGTACCCGGGACAGTGTGTCCTACGAGCAGTACTTC.

The rearrangement links TRBV9 to TRBJ1-5, with TRBD1 matching 7 bases. CDR1 SGDLS and CDR2 YYNGEE come from the germline V gene. The CDR3 loop spans 15 amino acids. J gave up 2 bases and V 5 bases, and 7 bases lay outside the gene matches. This CDR3 reads CASSQGTGGNQPQHF. The CDR3 nucleotides read TGTGCCAGCAGTCAGGGCACAGGGGGCAATCAGCCCCAGCATTTT.

The V and J genes are TRBV11-2 and TRBJ2-5; D is perhaps TRBD1 (6 bases). CDR1 is SGHAT, CDR2 FQNNGV, per germline. This CDR3 is 15 amino acids long. Trimming cost V 1 base and J 1 base, with 10 bases left between them. CDR3 nucleotide sequence: TGTGCCAGCAGCTTAGCACAGGGTTCCCAAGAGACCCAGTACTTC. This gives the protein CASSLAQGSQETQYF.

Concerning this clone: The germline gene is not matched at one end of the junction; a read error may be the cause. The same CDR3 is also encoded by other DNA sequences in this sample. V usage is TRBV29-1 and J usage is TRBJ1-4, with D uncertain. This CDR3 contains 12 residues. From germline, CDR1 is SQVTM and CDR2 ANQGSEA. CDR3 sequence: CSVSTNNEKLFF. The CDR3 DNA sequence: TGCAGCGTCTCTACGAATAATGAAAAGCTGTTTTTT.

J is TRBJ2-7 and V is TRBV5-1, with 8 bases aligning to TRBD2. Trimming at V came to 4 bases and at J to 2 bases, leaving 23 bases not matched to a gene. There are 20 residues in the CDR3. Germline V lookup: CDR1 SGHRS, CDR2 YFSETQ. The CDR3 region has the DNA TGCGCCAGCAGCCGAACCGGGACTAGAGCGGGAGTAGGACTCACCTACGAGCAGTACTTC. Its protein product is CASSRTGTRAGVGLTYEQYF. The full variable domain, completed using reference TRBV5-1 and TRBJ2-7, is KAGVTQTPRYLIKTRGQQVTLSCSPISGHRSVSWYQQTPGQGLQFLFEYFSETQRNKGNFPGRFSGRQFSNSRSEMNVSTLELGDSALYLCASSRTGTRAGVGLTYEQYFGPGTRLTVT.

This chain joins TRBV18 and TRBJ2-7, with a weak D call TRBD1 (5 bases). The CDR3 is 13 residues long. The ends were cut back, 3 bases at V and 4 bases at J, with 10 bases in the middle. Per germline, CDR1 KGHSH and CDR2 LQKENI. Here the CDR3 reads CASSPREKYEQYF. The CDR3 nucleotides read TGTGCCAGCTCACCCAGGGAAAAATACGAGCAGTACTTC.